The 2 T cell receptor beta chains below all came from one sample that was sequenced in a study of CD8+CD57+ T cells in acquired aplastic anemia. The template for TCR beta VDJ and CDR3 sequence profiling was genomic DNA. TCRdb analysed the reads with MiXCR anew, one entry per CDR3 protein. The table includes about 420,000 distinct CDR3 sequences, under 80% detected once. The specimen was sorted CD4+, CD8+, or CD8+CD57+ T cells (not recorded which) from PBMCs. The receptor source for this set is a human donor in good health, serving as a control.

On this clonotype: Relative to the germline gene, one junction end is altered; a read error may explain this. CDR3 bases: TGTGCCAGCAGCGAGGTAGCGGGGTGCGGGGAGACCCCCTTC. Translation: CASSEVAGCGETPF. The chain couples TRBV9 to TRBJ1-2; D gene ambiguous. The CDR3 is 14 amino acids. The V gene's germline CDR1 is SGDLS and CDR2 YYNGEE.

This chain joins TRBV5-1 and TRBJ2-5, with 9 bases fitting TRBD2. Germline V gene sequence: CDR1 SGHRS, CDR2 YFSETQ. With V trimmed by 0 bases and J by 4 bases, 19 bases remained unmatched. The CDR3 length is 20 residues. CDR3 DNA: TGCGCCAGCAGCTTGGAGGGACTAGCTCCCGATGAGCAGGGGGGAGAGACCCAGTACTTC. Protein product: CASSLEGLAPDEQGGETQYF.